Sequencing of this T cell receptor (beta chain) was carried out in a study of blood T cells in healthy people across ages. General study findings and limits: Researchers report that TCR beta diversity correlated strongly with naive T cell percentage. The recorded TCR beta diversity per million T cells decreased in a roughly linear manner with age. Underestimates were what the diversity estimates from one million T cells were considered to be.

This clonotype showed up just a few times. The antigen is undetermined. Then a second PCR, running about 6 to 11 cycles, was carried out with a sample-barcoded 5' primer and a J-beta primer mix. Each CDR3 protein is one row after TCRdb ran MiXCR on the 5' RACE reads. This sample yields hundreds of thousands of distinct CDR3 sequences, of which about 61% are seen a single time; roughly 25% belongs to the top ten. The material sequenced was blood. The receptor's source is a man aged 40-55 years in good health.

Written as DNA, the CDR3 is TGCGCCAGCAGCTCGACAGGACGGGACGGGGCCAACGTCCTGACTTTC. Translated, it gives CASSSTGRDGANVLTF. J is TRBJ2-6 and V is TRBV5-1; possibly TRBD1 for D (6 bases). Germline loops: CDR1 SGHRS, CDR2 YFSETQ. The CDR3 covers 16 residues. V was clipped by 3 bases and J by 4 bases, with 14 bases between them.